This passage covers 7 T cell receptor beta chains from one sample sequenced in a study of CD8+CD57+ T cells in acquired aplastic anemia. Patients chosen for sequencing had CD8+CD57+ cells that had expanded, as shown by flow cytometry. Profiling that covered TCR beta VDJ and CDR3 relied on genomic DNA as its template. TCRdb called the reads again in MiXCR, with one record for every CDR3 protein. The table records roughly 260,000 distinct CDR3 sequences, around 45% of them present only once. The sequencing input was sorted CD4+, CD8+, or CD8+CD57+ T cells (not recorded which) from PBMCs. The source of these receptors is a human donor with aplastic anemia.

This rearrangement joins TRBV20-1 to TRBJ2-3; TRBD2 matches 7 bases. The V gene end was trimmed by 5 bases and the J gene end by 4 bases; junction bases not matched to a gene: 6. The CDR3 sequence is 13 residues long. Germline lookup yields CDR1 DFQATT and CDR2 SNEGSKA (reference sequence). The CDR3 region is CSAGGGWSDTQYF. Written as DNA, the CDR3 is TGCAGTGCTGGCGGGGGTTGGTCAGATACGCAGTATTTT.

The V call is TRBV24-1, the J call TRBJ2-1, with D perhaps TRBD1 (6 bases). V lost 4 bases, J lost 5 bases, and 14 bases lay in between. Germline V CDR1 and CDR2: KGHDR, SFDVKD. CDR3 length: 15 residues. This CDR3 is CATSDTTTGNNEQFF. The CDR3 bases are TGTGCCACCAGTGACACGACAACAGGGAACAATGAGCAGTTCTTC.

This clonotype was counted a single time. At one end the junction does not follow the germline gene, possibly because of a read error. The gene calls are TRBV9 and TRBJ1-4; 9 nucleotides line up with TRBD1. Germline V gene data show CDR1 as SGDLS and CDR2 as YYNGEE. The CDR3 runs 16 residues. The CDR3 nucleotides are TGTGCCAGCTCCAGGGGGGGACAGGGATATAATGAAAAACTGGTTTTT. Translation: CASSRGGQGYNEKLVF.

The V gene is TRBV2, the J gene TRBJ2-7; D gene uncertain. This CDR3 is 11 amino acids long. Germline V gives CDR1 SNHLY, CDR2 FYNNEI. The germline V and J ends were trimmed by 4 bases and 5 bases, with 6 bases remaining between them. CDR3 residues: CASSGMDEQYF. The CDR3 nucleotides read TGTGCCAGCAGTGGAATGGACGAGCAGTACTTC.

This clonotype was picked up many times. This rearrangement joins TRBV12-3 or TRBV12-4 to TRBJ2-4, with D maybe TRBD1 (5 bases). Deletions cut 5 bases from V and 0 bases from J, with 14 bases between. This CDR3 contains 16 residues. The CDR3 region has the DNA TGTGCCAGCAGTCCTCACAGGCAAATAGCCAAAAACATTCAGTACTTC. This sequence encodes CASSPHRQIAKNIQYF.

This clonotype was found once. Likely a read error: the CDR3 ends without its conserved phenylalanine or tryptophan. This rearrangement joins TRBV15 to TRBJ2-7, with D possibly being TRBD2 (6 bases). The germline V gene has CDR1 LNHNV and CDR2 YYDKDF (reference sequence). The CDR3 covers 20 residues. V was pared by 5 bases and J by 2 bases, with 31 bases between. In DNA, the CDR3 is TGTGCCACCAGCCGCCTATCTCCCGGGACTGGCGGGAAATGGCCCTACGAGCAGTACATC. The encoded protein is CATSRLSPGTGGKWPYEQYI.

This clonotype was recorded many times. The chain carries TRBV20-1 and TRBJ1-1; D is undetermined. The germline CDR1 and CDR2 sequences are DFQATT and SNEGSKA (reference sequence). The CDR3 extends over 14 amino acids. V dropped 1 base and J dropped 4 bases, with 13 bases sitting between them. CDR3 nucleotides: TGCAGTGCTAGAGCTCCGGGAGAAGCCACTGAAGCTTTCTTT. The encoded protein is CSARAPGEATEAFF.